This T cell receptor beta chain was observed in a study of blood T cell repertoires in COVID-19. Study-level information: COVID-19 samples collected from the United States, Italy and Spain covered acute and convalescent phases. Nucleic acid was either cDNA or gDNA, and it came from T cells, B-cell-depleted T cells, or PBMCs.

In the source study's methods: Reference gene primer amplification in the assay estimated nucleated cell counts. Only in-frame clones appear in the TCRdb table, and some are missing; sequencing was by immunoSEQ multiplex PCR. V and J calls and clone size are those listed in that table; D and trimming were worked out from the DNA. The table shows roughly 150,000 clones, with about 88% occurring only once. The CDR3 runs 14 residues. Trimming shortened V by 1 base and J by 2 bases, and 9 bases separated the two germline ends. Germline CDR1 and CDR2: SGHRS and YFSETQ. This clonotype originated in a woman in her 70s with acute or convalescent COVID-19. Sequencing was carried out using peripheral blood. The gene calls are TRBV5-1 and TRBJ1-1, with D unresolved. This CDR3 is CASSLPTLNTEAFF. CDR3 coding DNA: TGCGCCAGCAGCTTGCCGACACTTAACACTGAAGCTTTCTTT.